Each of the 5 T cell receptor beta chains below was sequenced from the same sample in a study of tumor-infiltrating lymphocytes in primary liver carcinoma. Co-extracted RNA and DNA came from about 19-30 mg of unsorted bulk tissue. Production of TCR beta cDNA used around 500 ng total RNA together with a constant-region primer. Slightly modified ARM-PCR served as the procedure for the TCR beta libraries. These libraries came from three rounds of nested multiplex PCR. Each of the first two PCR rounds ran approximately 10 cycles with TRBV1-TRBV30 forward and C-beta reverse primers. MiXCR, applied by TCRdb to the multiplex PCR reads, yields one record per CDR3 protein. The data contain fewer than 70,000 distinct CDR3 sequences, 71% of them singletons. Sequenced material: liver tumor tissue from sampling region 2. The subset was: tumor region T2, inferior pole. Every receptor here comes from a man aged 40-55 years with primary liver carcinoma and hepatitis B virus infection.

Turning to this clonotype: This clone may be a read error of a much larger clone one base away. CDR3 region: CATSDDKGGTEAFF. CDR3 sequence (DNA): TGTGCCACCAGTGATGACAAGGGAGGCACTGAAGCTTTCTTT. The chain links TRBV24-1 to TRBJ1-1; no clear D gene. V dropped 3 bases and J dropped 4 bases, with 11 bases sitting between them. CDR1 and CDR2 (germline): KGHDR, SFDVKD. The CDR3 contains 14 residues.

As regards this clonotype: Germline is not matched at one junction end, which may reflect a read error. The V gene is TRBV10-3, the J gene TRBJ2-3; TRBD2 matches 8 bases. The CDR3 runs 18 residues. Germline V gives CDR1 ENHRY, CDR2 SYGVKD. The CDR3 spells CAISEPLQLAGTTDMQYF. CDR3 sequence (DNA): TGTGCCATCAGTGAACCCCTCCAATTAGCGGGAACCACAGATATGCAGTATTTT.

The chain has TRBV6-2 or TRBV6-3 and TRBJ1-4; no reliable D call. This CDR3 is built from 13 residues. Germline CDR1 is MNHEY and CDR2 is SVGEGT. V lost 0 bases and J lost 10, with 9 bases in between. The CDR3 protein is CASSYSLVGKLFF. The CDR3 bases are TGTGCCAGCAGTTACTCGCTTGTTGGAAAACTGTTTTTT.

This clonotype was detected only a few times. The junction differs from germline at one of its ends, possibly a read error. The J gene is TRBJ1-3, the V gene TRBV4-3; D perhaps matches TRBD1 (6 bases). Germline lookup yields CDR1 LGHNA and CDR2 YSLEER. This CDR3 has 16 residues. CDR3 protein: CVSSQDTGRSGNTIYF. The CDR3 nucleotides are TGCGTCAGCAGCCAAGACACAGGGCGCTCTGGAAACACCATATATTTT.

The chain links TRBV29-1 to TRBJ2-1, with D possibly TRBD2 on 5 matching bases. The CDR3 has 13 amino acids. The V gene's germline CDR1 is SQVTM and CDR2 ANQGSEA. Trimming took off 8 bases at V and 10 bases at J, with 21 bases between the two ends. The CDR3 DNA is TGCAGCTTCGCCATGGTATGCCCGGGGGAGCAGTTCTTC. Its protein product is CSFAMVCPGEQFF.